A single T cell receptor beta chain is shown here with its context. The antigen is undetermined. Data came from immunoSEQ multiplex PCR; TCRdb stores just in-frame clones and leaves some out. In the table there are fewer than 200,000 clones, 85% to 90% of which are singletons. Germline values: CDR1 SGHVS, CDR2 FQNEAQ. The CDR3 is made up of 15 amino acids. V was trimmed by 3 bases and J by 2 bases, leaving 13 bases between them. The record originates from a study of T cell responses to AZD1222 COVID-19 vaccine. Study summary: Doses given second, at about 4 or about 12 weeks, were pooled.

Study-wide findings and caveats: Spike-wide vaccine-associated CD4 TCRs dominated at 160-218 and 743-854. Among spike-specific TCRs, nearly half reportedly target unmutated variant regions.

The V gene is TRBV7-8, the J gene TRBJ1-1; D remains unclear. Material: peripheral blood, obtained on day 0 of AZD1222 vaccination. The source of this sequence is an adult in good health. The CDR3 DNA is TGTGCCAGCAGCTTTCCTAGAGGGATTAACACTGAAGCTTTCTTT. Residues: CASSFPRGINTEAFF.